Below are 13 T cell receptor beta chains sequenced from a single sample in a study of blood T cells in healthy people across ages. A second roughly 6 to 12 cycle PCR used barcoded and J-beta primers. TCRdb re-analysed the 5' RACE reads in MiXCR, keeping a single row per CDR3 protein. There are 800,000 to 900,000 distinct CDR3 sequences in the sample; about 62% occur only once, and 28% lies in the top ten. The sequencing sample was made of blood. These receptors all stem from a young man in good health.

The V gene is TRBV6-1, the J gene TRBJ1-2; D not resolved. The CDR3 totals 13 residues. V lost 3 bases and J lost 8, with 13 bases in between. Per germline, CDR1 MNHNS and CDR2 SASEGT. CDR3 sequence: CASSDWVVEGYTF. The CDR3 DNA reads TGTGCCAGCAGTGACTGGGTTGTGGAGGGCTACACCTTC.

V usage is TRBV27 and J usage is TRBJ1-6; tentatively, D is TRBD1 (5 bases). Per germline, CDR1 MNHEY and CDR2 SMNVEV (reference sequence). CDR3 length: 15 residues. The V and J ends lost 3 bases and 2 bases respectively, with 8 bases between them. CDR3 coding DNA: TGTGCCAGCAGTTTCGAGGGGCCCTATAATTCACCCCTCCACTTT. It is translated as CASSFEGPYNSPLHF.

The chain couples TRBV7-2 to TRBJ2-4; D not resolved. The CDR3 has 13 amino acids. V was trimmed by 5 bases and J by 9 bases, leaving 14 bases between them. Looked up from germline, CDR1 is SGHTA and CDR2 is FQGNSA. CDR3: CASSPKGWSIQYF. CDR3 DNA: TGTGCCAGCAGCCCTAAGGGATGGAGCATTCAGTACTTC.

For the CDR3, the DNA is TGTGCCAGCAGCGTAGAGCATTACGGGACCTACGAGCAGTACTTC. Protein: CASSVEHYGTYEQYF. The genes are TRBV9 and TRBJ2-7; a weak D match, TRBD2 (5 bases). Germline CDR1 SGDLS, CDR2 YYNGEE. CDR3 size: 15 residues. V was shortened by 0 bases and J by 2 bases, with 12 bases between the two germline ends.

The chain employs TRBV10-3 and TRBJ1-2; 8 positions agree with TRBD1. V shed 4 bases and J 4 bases; nucleotides not matched to a gene: 5. The CDR3 is made up of 14 amino acids. The V gene's germline CDR1 is ENHRY and CDR2 SYGVKD. In DNA, the CDR3 is TGTGCCATCAGTGGGCCGGGACAGGTCTATGGCTACACCTTC. It translates to CAISGPGQVYGYTF.

The chain carries TRBV7-2 and TRBJ2-2, with 10 bases fitting TRBD1. Germline V gene sequence: CDR1 SGHTA, CDR2 FQGNSA. The trim removed 5 bases at V and 5 bases at J, leaving 11 bases unmatched. The CDR3 is 17 amino acids. CDR3 protein: CASSVNRDRGQTGELFF. DNA for the CDR3: TGTGCCAGCAGCGTAAACCGGGACAGGGGCCAGACCGGGGAGCTGTTTTTT.

This clonotype was observed once. The chain combines TRBV7-9 with TRBJ2-2; D unresolved. The V end was cut by 8 bases, the J end by 8 bases, with 18 bases between. Germline CDR1 is SEHNR and CDR2 is FQNEAQ (reference sequence). The CDR3 runs 14 residues. CDR3 sequence reads: CASSERPDGGELFF. The CDR3 region has the DNA TGTGCCAGCTCTGAGAGACCCGACGGGGGGGAGCTGTTTTTT.

Details on this clonotype: The junction shows a germline mismatch at one end, possibly a read error. V gene TRBV20-1 combines with J gene TRBJ1-5; 7 positions match TRBD1. Per germline, CDR1 DFQATT and CDR2 SNEGSKA (reference sequence). CDR3 length equals 16 residues. In DNA, the CDR3 is TGCAGTGCTAGAACAGGGGCTAGAGTTCCCAATCAGCCCCTGCATTTT. Protein: CSARTGARVPNQPLHF.

The chain couples TRBV2 to TRBJ2-1; either TRBD1 or TRBD2 may fit D (5 bases each). The ends were cut back, 7 bases at V and 7 bases at J, with 14 bases in the middle. The CDR3 totals 13 residues. Germline V gene sequence: CDR1 SNHLY, CDR2 FYNNEI. The CDR3 nucleotides read TGTGCCAGCAAGCCGGGACGGAATAATGAGCAGTTCTTC. It codes for CASKPGRNNEQFF.

J is TRBJ2-3 and V is TRBV29-1; TRBD2 agrees at 9 bases. CDR3 length equals 14 residues. Germline-derived CDR1 and CDR2 are SQVTM and ANQGSEA. The ends lost 7 bases at V and 6 bases at J; junction bases unmatched: 11. Here the CDR3 reads CSGRSSGAGDTQYF. The CDR3 DNA reads TGCAGCGGCCGATCTAGCGGGGCAGGGGATACGCAGTATTTT.

V and J are TRBV6-5 and TRBJ2-5; D ambiguous. The end of the DNA is better explained by TRBJ2-7, so the J call may be wrong. This CDR3 has 11 amino acids. The germline gives CDR1 MNHEY, CDR2 SVGAGI. The CDR3 region is CASSALDEQYF. The CDR3 DNA sequence: TGTGCCAGCAGTGCCTTGGACGAGCAGTACTTC.

V is TRBV2 and J is TRBJ2-1, with 10 bases aligning to TRBD1. V gave up 4 bases and J gave up 7 bases; unmatched junction bases: 7. Germline V CDR1 and CDR2: SNHLY, FYNNEI. This CDR3 has 15 amino acids. The CDR3 is CASSGDRGGLNEQFF. CDR3 coding DNA: TGTGCCAGCAGTGGGGACAGGGGCGGACTGAATGAGCAGTTCTTC.

The chain has TRBV21-1 and TRBJ2-5; the table calls TRBD2, which could not be checked here. TRBV21-1 is shown as a pseudogene. The CDR3 covers 19 residues. DNA for the CDR3: TGTGCCAGCAGCAGACTAGGACTAGCGGGGGGATCCAACAAAGAGACCCAGTACTTC. Protein product: CASSRLGLAGGSNKETQYF.